The clone carrying this TCR beta chain came up once. CDR1 and CDR2 from the germline V gene are SGHDN and FVKESK. The CDR3 covers 13 residues. The V end was cut by 1 base, the J end by 5 bases, with 8 bases between. These data originate in a study of OX40 agonist ivuxolimab in advanced cancers. Some clones are missing from TCRdb's copy, which holds only in-frame ones; the method was immunoSEQ multiplex PCR. The table records over 85,000 clones, about 91% of them present only once. This TCR was recovered from an adult with an advanced solid tumor such as melanoma, head and neck, liver or kidney cancer. The starting material was CD4+ or CD8+ T cells sorted from blood, obtained in a trial of the OX40 agonist ivuxolimab. The chain has TRBV14 and TRBJ2-5, with D possibly being TRBD2 (6 bases). The CDR3 is CASSQGGAETQYF. CDR3 in DNA: TGTGCCAGCAGCCAAGGCGGGGCCGAGACCCAGTACTTC.